The entry that follows covers one T cell receptor (beta chain) sequence. Which antigen it targets is not known. There are no base qualities to consult, and no much larger clone falls within one base. This entry is derived from a study of shared clonotypes between healthy human individuals (dated by TCRdb to 2018 to 2021). Looking at the study overall: A few men and two women, aged 18 to 49 years, made up the cohort. For each donor, three plates each were used for CD4 naive and CD4 memory, two plates were used for CD8 naive, and one plate was used for CD8 memory. Each donor's leukapheresis produced roughly between roughly 0.85 and 9 billion PBMCs. Different laboratories and diverse techniques were used to prepare libraries and sequence TCR repertoires, to increase sequencing depth and limit assay-specific biases. Blood TCR repertoires of four to six healthy adults were deeply sequenced to estimate repertoire size and the extent of clonotype sharing between individuals.

For the CD8 naive samples, CD45RO-negative cells were positively selected for CCR7, yielding a CD45RA+CCR7+ population from which TemRA cells were excluded. Healthy HIV-negative adults with no recently reported acute infections or vaccinations were included as donors. Every donor was a Caucasian adult residing in Nashville, Tennessee, USA. Blood was obtained by leukapheresis, after which PBMCs were separated by Ficoll-Histopaque density gradient centrifugation and cryopreserved in liquid nitrogen vapor phase. Analytical flow cytometry was used to check the purity and quantity of each magnetically sorted T cell population. Genomic DNA was isolated from each sorted fraction and quantified by UV absorbance on a Nanodrop 2000c. The paper as a whole reports these results and caveats: Based on pairwise subsampling, the degree of clonotype sharing among donors was expected to be affected by sequencing depth. Even with the large sequencing depth, rarefaction of the sorted-subset datasets indicated that sequencing was incomplete. The genetic and exposure-history diversity represented was limited by the small number of donors. Naive subsets generally had larger estimated clonotype richness than memory subsets. Sampling was limited to blood, and TCR repertoires in tissue likely differ from TCR repertoires in blood. When four donors were compared, the shared fraction of clonotypes was about 5% for naive CD4, roughly 3.4% for naive CD8, more than 2% for memory CD4, and 0.4% for memory CD8. Compared with non-shared clonotypes, clonotypes shared by all four sorted-subset donors had higher generation probabilities.

Using the deep immunoSEQ assay, multiplex PCR amplified TCR CDR3 regions from genomic DNA. For each cell subset, the extracted genomic DNA was distributed evenly across all wells of several immunoSEQ 96-well plates, and each plate served as one replicate. For sorted subsets, 150 to 250 ng of genomic DNA, equivalent to 25,000 to 30,000 T cell genomes, went into each replicate PCR. Purified libraries were quantified with a Qubit 3.0 fluorometer, sized on a Bioanalyzer 2100, and re-quantified with the KAPA Library Quantification kit. Each immunoSEQ 96-well plate was sequenced on its own single-read 150-cycle Illumina NextSeq 550 flow cell. From the authors' description of their analysis: Because the immunoSEQ output included only junctional sequences and no quality scores, the filtering could not be the same as the filtering used for full-length reads. To assign V/J genes and CDR3, sequences were annotated against IMGT germline references using PyIR, a Python wrapper for IgBLAST v1.9. Reads were removed for weak V/J assignments (E-value above 1e-6), missing CDR3, stop codons, out-of-frame junctions, or ambiguous translated residues. V3J clonotypes were defined by identical inferred V gene, J gene, and CDR3 amino acid sequence. The percentage overlap between two repertoires was calculated by dividing the number of shared unique clonotypes by the size of the smaller repertoire. Three approaches were used to assess repertoire richness: RTK rarefaction, the Chao1 estimator, and Recon v2.1 estimates of unobserved clonotypes. OLGA was used to compute generation probabilities for all TCRbeta clonotypes that the gDNA method yielded from a handful of donors. TCRdb stores this immuneACCESS table with in-frame sequences only. Part of the clones is absent; in the studies checked, under half of the shortfall reflects unresolved V genes, and no reason is known for the rest. The D gene and trimming were derived from the DNA, and the V and J assignments and clone size from that table. The sample table shows roughly 600,000 clones, and more than 95% are seen once. In total, the top ten clones hold more than 0.3% of the sample.

The sequence was collected from a man aged 25 to 40 in good health. Sequencing input: naive CD8+ T cells sorted from blood. Explained via the paper, the cell subset or site label denotes: CD45RA+CCR7+.

CDR3 reads: CASSVGGRFDEQFF. At the DNA level, the sequence is TGTGCCAGCAGCGTGGGCGGGAGGTTTGATGAGCAGTTCTTC. The chain is assembled from TRBV9 and TRBJ2-1; 8 bases in between match TRBD2. CDR1 and CDR2, looked up from the germline V gene, are SGDLS and YYNGEE. Germline trimming: 2 bases from V, 8 bases from J; junction bases outside gene matches: 6. The CDR3 measures 14 amino acids from cysteine to phenylalanine. Only the CDR3 part of the read is kept: 42 bases, read in frame from the first base.